These 8 T cell receptor beta chains came from one sample sequenced in a study of blood T cell repertoires in COVID-19 (dated by TCRdb to 2020 to 2021). Libraries were built with the immunoSEQ multiplex PCR assay. TCRdb limited this immuneACCESS table to in-frame rearrangements with V and J called. A share of clones is missing; checked studies link under half to unresolved V genes, and the rest is unexplained. Within this sample are about 280,000 clones, with 86% of them counted one time only. 2.5% to 3.5% of the sample is held by the ten biggest clonotypes. Specimen: peripheral blood. The source is a woman in her twenties or thirties with active or convalescent COVID-19.

The rearrangement uses TRBV7-3 and TRBJ1-3; D is uncertain. CDR1 SGHTA and CDR2 FQGTGA come from the germline V gene. Trimming removed 8 bases at V and 7 bases at J, with 12 bases between. CDR3 size: 12 residues. The CDR3 region has the DNA TGTGCCAGCGGGTCCCCAGGTAACACCATATATTTT. Translation gives CASGSPGNTIYF.

V gene TRBV19 combines with J gene TRBJ2-1, with a weak D call TRBD2 (6 bases). This CDR3 has 16 amino acids. CDR1 LNHDA and CDR2 SQIVND come from the germline V gene (reference sequence). V lost 1 base, J lost 4 bases, and 14 bases lay in between. The CDR3 spells CASSIALLATYNEQFF. The CDR3 coding sequence is TGTGCCAGTAGTATAGCTTTGCTAGCGACTTACAATGAGCAGTTCTTC.

This chain links TRBV6-5 with TRBJ2-7, with D possibly TRBD2 on 6 matching bases. CDR1 is MNHEY and CDR2 is SVGAGI in the germline V gene. The CDR3 length is 12 residues. Deletions cut 7 bases from V and 4 bases from J, with 11 bases between. The CDR3 sequence is CASTAGTYEQYF. CDR3 bases: TGTGCCAGCACCGCGGGAACATACGAGCAGTACTTC.

This chain connects TRBV19 to TRBJ2-1; 11 nucleotides match TRBD2. Losses at the gene ends were 7 bases for V and 9 bases for J; bases not matched to a gene: 11. Germline lookup yields CDR1 LNHDA and CDR2 SQIVND (reference sequence). The CDR3 is 15 residues long. CDR3 region: CASTQISGGEGEQFF. CDR3 sequence (DNA): TGTGCCAGTACCCAAATTAGCGGGGGGGAGGGTGAGCAGTTCTTC. The full variable domain, in which reference TRBV19 and TRBJ2-1 provide the parts outside the CDR3, is DGGITQSPKYLFRKEGQNVTLSCEQNLNHDAMYWYRQDPGQGLRLIYYSQIVNDFQKGDIAEGYSVSREKKESFPLTVTSAQKNPTAFYLCASTQISGGEGEQFFGPGTRLTVL.

The chain is built from TRBV2 and TRBJ2-3; 7 nucleotides match TRBD1. The CDR3 runs to 17 residues. The germline gives CDR1 SNHLY, CDR2 FYNNEI. The V segment lost 2 bases and the J segment 2 bases; nucleotides outside the gene matches: 10. This CDR3 is CASSEYRGLGLTDTQYF. CDR3 coding DNA: TGTGCCAGCAGTGAATACAGGGGTTTGGGCCTCACAGATACGCAGTATTTT.

Only one count was recorded for this clone. CDR3 DNA: TGTGCCAGCAGCTTGGCCGGGACAGACAACTACGAGCAGTACTTC. This sequence encodes CASSLAGTDNYEQYF. The chain joins TRBV7-6 to TRBJ2-7, with 7 bases aligning to TRBD1. Looked up from germline, CDR1 is SGHVS and CDR2 is FNYEAQ. Trimming removed 3 bases from V and 3 bases from J; junction bases left unmatched: 8. The CDR3 is made up of 15 amino acids.

In this sample, this clone turned up a few times. This chain links TRBV15 with TRBJ1-2; D unclear. V lost 5 bases, J lost 3 bases, and 16 bases lay in between. Germline-derived CDR1 and CDR2 are LNHNV and YYDKDF (reference sequence). The CDR3 sequence is 15 residues long. DNA of the CDR3: TGTGCCACCAGCCCTCGGCCTTCCGCGGACTATGGCTACACCTTC. Translated, it gives CATSPRPSADYGYTF.

The table lists this clone with a few counts. J is TRBJ2-7 and V is TRBV5-4, with D hard to call. Germline CDR1 and CDR2: SGHNT and YYREEE (reference sequence). The CDR3 extends over 12 amino acids. V was pared by 0 bases and J by 4 bases, with 5 bases between. The CDR3 loop reads CASSLGGYEQYF. The CDR3 DNA reads TGTGCCAGCAGCTTGGGCGGTTACGAGCAGTACTTC.